This T cell receptor (beta chain) was identified during a study of cytomegalovirus exposure and HLA in healthy donors. Study information: An earlier analysis identified 95 million to 120 million unique TCR beta sequences in about 170 million T cells. General study points: The study dropped some indistinguishable V segments, TRBV6-2 and TRBV6-3 among them. The later analysis indicated that the majority of CMV-associated TCR beta chains appeared HLA-restricted. The study recorded 164 TCR beta chains that were cytomegalovirus-associated.

Per the germline V gene, CDR1 is SGDLS and CDR2 is YYNGEE. The length of the CDR3 is 20 residues. Trimming at V came to 5 bases and at J to 7 bases, leaving 24 bases not matched to a gene. A note on this clone: Its antigen is undetermined.

Primers included in the PCR were 60 Vbeta and 13 Jbeta primers. Generated by immunoSEQ multiplex PCR, the TCRdb table keeps only in-frame clones and is missing some. The sample carries 130,000 or so clones, about 75% recorded once. The sequence was collected from a man aged 35 to 55 in good health and CMV-seronegative. Sequencing was done on a sample of PBMCs. The J gene is TRBJ1-5, the V gene TRBV9; 10 positions match TRBD1. CDR3 bases: TGTGCCAGCAGTGCCCCCACGACCGGCAGACAGGGGGCGCGAAGGCAGCCCCAGCATTTT. The encoded protein is CASSAPTTGRQGARRQPQHF.